The 9 T cell receptor beta chains given below trace back to one sample, sequenced in a study of cytomegalovirus exposure and HLA in healthy donors. The PCR contained 60 Vbeta and 13 Jbeta primers. TCRdb's copy holds only in-frame clones and misses some; the assay was immunoSEQ multiplex PCR. The sample lists under 60,000 clones; about 80% were seen once. The source material was PBMCs. These receptors all come from a man aged 45-65 years in good health and CMV-seronegative.

This clone was counted a few times. The chain couples TRBV7-9 to TRBJ1-4; D not certain. Per germline, CDR1 SEHNR and CDR2 FQNEAQ (reference sequence). The CDR3 is 16 amino acids. With 0 bases removed from V and 0 bases from J, the gap between germline ends came to 8 bases. DNA of the CDR3: TGTGCCAGCAGCTTAGCGTCGGGAGCAACTAATGAAAAACTGTTTTTT. Translated, it gives CASSLASGATNEKLFF.

This clone was seen a handful of times. V usage is TRBV2 and J usage is TRBJ1-4; maybe TRBD1 (5 bases). The ends were cut back, 2 bases at V and 8 bases at J, with 12 bases in the middle. The CDR3 length is 14 residues. From germline, CDR1 is SNHLY and CDR2 FYNNEI. The CDR3 nucleotides read TGTGCCAGCAGTGAATCCAGGGTACGGGAAAAACTGTTTTTT. Protein product: CASSESRVREKLFF.

This clone was picked up one time. This sequence joins TRBV1 and TRBJ2-3; the DNA was not used to check the table's D call, TRBD2. TRBV1 is a pseudogene segment. The CDR3 totals 17 residues. Here the CDR3 DNA reads TGCACCAGCAGCAGCTGGGGCGGGGGGCGAAGCACAGATACGCAGTATTTT. This sequence encodes CTSSSWGGGRSTDTQYF.

V gene TRBV5-4 combines with J gene TRBJ2-3; 8 nucleotides line up with TRBD1. Germline assignment: CDR1 SGHNT and CDR2 YYREEE (reference sequence). V lost 4 bases to trimming and J lost 1 base; unmatched junction nucleotides: 14. The CDR3 has 18 residues. In DNA, the CDR3 is TGTGCCAGCAGCCACCCCCGGGCGGGACAGGCCCGCACAGATACGCAGTATTTT. Encoded protein: CASSHPRAGQARTDTQYF.

The chain carries TRBV19 and TRBJ1-2; 9 positions agree with TRBD1. Losses at the gene ends were 8 bases for V and 6 bases for J; bases not matched to a gene: 7. The CDR3 has 13 amino acids. Germline CDR1 and CDR2: LNHDA and SQIVND (reference sequence). CDR3 bases: TGTGCCAGTTTTGACAGGGGGATTGATGGCTACACCTTC. As protein: CASFDRGIDGYTF.

In its sample, this clone was seen a few times. The chain combines TRBV9 with TRBJ1-2, with 7 bases lining up with TRBD1. CDR1 and CDR2 (germline): SGDLS, YYNGEE. The CDR3 has 14 amino acids. V lost 1 base, J lost 4 bases, and 4 bases stayed unmatched. The CDR3 coding sequence is TGTGCCAGCAGCGTATCTGGGGACAGCTATGGCTACACCTTC. Protein sequence: CASSVSGDSYGYTF.

The chain combines TRBV10-3 with TRBJ1-2, with 8 nucleotides matching TRBD1. The V gene end was trimmed by 2 bases and the J gene end by 6 bases; junction bases not matched to a gene: 14. CDR3 length equals 17 residues. CDR1 is ENHRY and CDR2 is SYGVKD in the germline V gene. DNA for the CDR3: TGTGCCATCAGTGAGCGGCCCACGACAGGGGAAGGGAATGGCTACACCTTC. This codes for CAISERPTTGEGNGYTF.

The rearrangement joins TRBV14 to TRBJ2-3, with D maybe TRBD1 (5 bases). This CDR3 comprises 16 residues. V gave up 2 bases and J gave up 0 bases, with 12 bases separating them. Germline V gene sequence: CDR1 SGHDN, CDR2 FVKESK. The CDR3 loop reads CASSQRGVRSTDTQYF. The CDR3 DNA reads TGTGCCAGCAGCCAAAGGGGCGTACGAAGCACAGATACGCAGTATTTT.

Points on this clone: One junction end disagrees with the germline gene, perhaps due to a read error. This chain links TRBV7-9 with TRBJ1-4; D possibly corresponds to TRBD1 (5 bases). This CDR3 has 15 amino acids. Germline lookup yields CDR1 SEHNR and CDR2 FQNEAQ (reference sequence). Here the CDR3 reads CASSLGPGNNEKLLF. CDR3 in DNA: TGTGCCAGCAGCTTAGGTCCAGGGAATAATGAAAAACTGCTTTTT.